The 28 T cell receptor beta chains presented below share a single source sample, sequenced in a study of spatial heterogeneity in lung cancer. Time point meaning: sample taken at primary tumor resection. Unsorted samples of tumor, nontumor lung or frozen PBMC had their whole RNA sequenced. Via MiXCR, TCRdb re-called the 5' RACE reads, giving one row per CDR3 protein. The table lists over 90,000 distinct CDR3 sequences, approximately 8.9% of them singletons. Sequencing was performed on PBMCs, taken at surgery. The receptor set was obtained from a male donor with early-stage non-small cell lung cancer.

This clonotype was seen repeatedly, ten times or more. The rearrangement uses TRBV29-1 and TRBJ2-1; D may correspond to TRBD1 or TRBD2 (6 bases each). The V end lost 4 bases, the J end lost 9 bases, and 10 bases lay between the germline ends. The CDR3 extends over 11 amino acids. The germline gives CDR1 SQVTM, CDR2 ANQGSEA. This CDR3 reads CSVGGAGEQFF. The CDR3, as DNA: TGCAGCGTTGGGGGGGCTGGTGAGCAGTTCTTC.

This clonotype showed up many times. The rearrangement uses TRBV5-6 and TRBJ2-7; 13 bases are a match to TRBD2. Germline CDR1 SGHDT, CDR2 YYEEEE. This CDR3 has 14 amino acids. Losses at the gene ends were 5 bases for V and 2 bases for J; bases not matched to a gene: 1. CDR3 coding DNA: TGTGCCAGCAGACTAGCGGGAGGGGCCTACGAGCAGTACTTC. This gives the protein CASRLAGGAYEQYF.

V usage is TRBV7-2 and J usage is TRBJ1-4, with a possible D match to TRBD1 (5 bases). The CDR3 contains 15 residues. Trimming pared 5 bases from V and 4 bases from J, leaving 14 bases between. Germline V gives CDR1 SGHTA, CDR2 FQGNSA. In DNA, the CDR3 is TGTGCCAGCAGCAAGAATCGGGGACTTAATGAAAAACTGTTTTTT. Translating it yields CASSKNRGLNEKLFF.

This clonotype was observed a handful of times. This chain connects TRBV9 to TRBJ2-3, with D possibly TRBD2 on 5 matching bases. From germline, CDR1 is SGDLS and CDR2 YYNGEE. The V and J ends lost 3 bases and 3 bases respectively, with 11 bases between them. The CDR3 sequence is 14 residues long. CDR3 amino acids: CASSATTRTDTQYF. CDR3 DNA: TGTGCCAGCAGCGCAACTACTAGGACAGATACGCAGTATTTT.

The chain combines TRBV11-2 with TRBJ2-1, with TRBD1 identical over 9 bases. This CDR3 is built from 15 residues. Germline values: CDR1 SGHAT, CDR2 FQNNGV. Trimming removed 5 bases from V and 12 bases from J; junction bases left unmatched: 14. As DNA, the CDR3 is TGTGCCAGCAGCCAACGCCGGGGACAGGGAGGAGGGCAGTTCTTC. Translating it yields CASSQRRGQGGGQFF.

In this sample, this clonotype turned up many times. The chain has TRBV2 and TRBJ2-2; possible D gene TRBD2, 6 bases. Germline-derived CDR1 and CDR2 are SNHLY and FYNNEI. The CDR3 contains 13 residues. Deletions cut 2 bases from V and 8 bases from J, with 9 bases between. The CDR3 sequence is CASSESGGGELFF. In nucleotides, the CDR3 is TGTGCCAGCAGTGAATCCGGGGGAGGGGAGCTGTTTTTT.

This clonotype has just a few counts. J is TRBJ1-1 and V is TRBV2, with TRBD1 matching 7 bases. V shed 5 bases, J shed 1 base, and the junction held 4 bases outside the gene matches. Germline V gene lookup returns CDR1 SNHLY and CDR2 FYNNEI. CDR3 size: 14 residues. CDR3 region: CASSRDSTNTEAFF. CDR3 nucleotides: TGTGCCAGCAGTCGGGACAGCACGAACACTGAAGCTTTCTTT.

The J gene is TRBJ2-2, the V gene TRBV29-1; 7 bases fit TRBD1. This CDR3 has 14 residues. The V and J ends lost 4 bases and 6 bases, in that order; junction bases with no gene match: 8. Germline lookup yields CDR1 SQVTM and CDR2 ANQGSEA. As DNA, the CDR3 is TGCAGCGTTGGGGCAGGGGGAGTAGCCGGGGAGCTGTTTTTT. Protein: CSVGAGGVAGELFF.

There are many counts of this clonotype. The chain joins TRBV21-1 to TRBJ2-5; TRBD2 was called by the table and not checked on the DNA. TRBV21-1 is a known pseudogene. CDR3 size: 13 residues. As DNA, the CDR3 is TGTGCCAGCAGCAAAGAATGTGGAGCCCTAGGGTACTTC. Its translation: CASSKECGALGYF.

This clonotype was seen more than once but under ten times. The chain has TRBV18 and TRBJ1-4; D is unclear. V lost 3 bases, J lost 0 bases, and 2 bases lay in between. The CDR3 contains 13 residues. Per germline, CDR1 KGHSH and CDR2 LQKENI. The CDR3 bases are TGTGCCAGCTCACCTCCAACTAATGAAAAACTGTTTTTT. This encodes CASSPPTNEKLFF.

This clonotype has ten or more counts. The chain recombines TRBV2 with TRBJ1-1, with a possible D match to TRBD1 (5 bases). The CDR3 has 16 residues. Trimming stripped 1 base from V and 2 bases from J, with 14 bases between. From germline, CDR1 is SNHLY and CDR2 FYNNEI. CDR3 DNA sequence: TGTGCCAGCAGTGAAGAAGGGGAAGTAGGAAACACTGAAGCTTTCTTT. This translates into CASSEEGEVGNTEAFF.

This clonotype was counted at least ten times. V is TRBV29-1 and J is TRBJ1-4, with D tentatively TRBD1 (6 bases). CDR3 length: 14 residues. V was clipped by 6 bases and J by 0 bases, with 11 bases between them. Germline assignment: CDR1 SQVTM and CDR2 ANQGSEA. CDR3 nucleotides: TGCAGCGTCGGACAGAGTGCAACTAATGAAAAACTGTTTTTT. Amino acid sequence: CSVGQSATNEKLFF.

Regarding this clonotype: A much larger clone differs by one base, so this may be a read error. Since the CDR3 does not end with the conserved phenylalanine or tryptophan, this likely comes from a read error. V gene TRBV29-1 combines with J gene TRBJ2-7; D is unclear. The CDR3 consists of 11 residues. Germline V gene lookup returns CDR1 SQVTM and CDR2 ANQGSEA. V lost 4 bases to trimming and J lost 0 bases, with 4 bases between them. This CDR3 is CSVVVSYEQYS. The CDR3, as DNA: TGCAGCGTTGTTGTCTCCTACGAGCAGTACTCC.

This clonotype was observed at least ten times. CDR3 bases: TGTGCCACCAGTGTCAGCGGGACTGAGACCCAGTACTTC. Translated, it gives CATSVSGTETQYF. The chain uses TRBV24-1 and TRBJ2-5; 7 nucleotides agree with TRBD2. The length of the CDR3 is 13 residues. Germline V gives CDR1 KGHDR, CDR2 SFDVKD. V was clipped by 5 bases and J by 5 bases; unmatched bases: 4.

Only a few counts were recorded for this clonotype. The rearrangement links TRBV7-2 to TRBJ1-2; 7 nucleotides line up with TRBD1. The CDR3 runs to 13 residues. Germline loops: CDR1 SGHTA, CDR2 FQGNSA. With V trimmed by 3 bases and J by 8 bases, 6 bases remained unmatched. The CDR3 reads CASSFTGVKGYTF. In DNA form, the CDR3 reads TGTGCCAGCAGCTTCACAGGGGTAAAGGGCTACACCTTC.

The rearrangement joins TRBV2 to TRBJ2-5, with a tentative D call TRBD2 (5 bases). V lost 1 base and J 3 bases, leaving 9 bases between the germline ends. Germline V CDR1 and CDR2: SNHLY, FYNNEI. This CDR3 spans 14 amino acids. The CDR3 region has the DNA TGTGCCAGCAGTGAAGAGCCTAGCAAAGAGACCCAGTACTTC. Translating it yields CASSEEPSKETQYF.

The rearrangement links TRBV5-1 to TRBJ2-4; perhaps TRBD1 as D (5 bases). CDR1 is SGHRS and CDR2 is YFSETQ in the germline V gene. V lost 0 bases to trimming and J lost 8 bases, with 12 bases between them. This CDR3 has 14 amino acids. CDR3 sequence: CASSLGQGGDIQYF. In DNA, the CDR3 is TGCGCCAGCAGCTTGGGGCAGGGTGGGGACATTCAGTACTTC.

This clonotype occurred many times. CDR3 in amino acids: CASSVGGGRETQYF. The CDR3 region has the DNA TGTGCCAGCAGCGTAGGCGGGGGACGAGAGACCCAGTACTTC. The rearrangement joins TRBV9 to TRBJ2-5; TRBD2 matches 7 bases. Unmatched junction bases numbered 3, after V lost 0 bases and J lost 4 bases. CDR3 size: 14 residues. The germline V gene encodes CDR1 SGDLS and CDR2 YYNGEE. The full variable domain, with the rest looked up from reference TRBV9 and TRBJ2-5, is DSGVTQTPKHLITATGQRVTLRCSPRSGDLSVYWYQQSLDQGLQFLIQYYNGEERAKGNILERFSAQQFPDLHSELNLSSLELGDSALYFCASSVGGGRETQYFGPGTRLLVL.

V and J are TRBV12-3 or TRBV12-4 and TRBJ2-5, with D uncertain. The CDR3 length is 14 residues. Trimming stripped 1 base from V and 0 bases from J, with 6 bases between. CDR3 loop: CASSLGTYQETQYF. The CDR3 coding sequence is TGTGCCAGCAGTTTAGGGACGTACCAAGAGACCCAGTACTTC.

V and J are TRBV29-1 and TRBJ1-1, with 8 bases identical to TRBD1. The junction had 7 bases not matched to a gene; V was cut back by 6 bases and J by 4 bases. The CDR3 sequence is 13 residues long. Germline lookup yields CDR1 SQVTM and CDR2 ANQGSEA. The CDR3 nucleotides are TGCAGCGTCCGGACAGGGTCCGGCACTGAAGCTTTCTTT. It encodes CSVRTGSGTEAFF.

V usage is TRBV6-6 and J usage is TRBJ2-3; D is ambiguous. The CDR3 sequence is 15 residues long. Trimming stripped 5 bases from V and 3 bases from J, with 15 bases between. Germline values: CDR1 MNHNY, CDR2 SVGAGI (reference sequence). CDR3 sequence: CASSDPAWGTDTQYF. The CDR3 coding sequence is TGTGCCAGCAGTGACCCCGCCTGGGGAACAGATACGCAGTATTTT.

The chain couples TRBV29-1 to TRBJ2-4, with no clear D. This CDR3 contains 13 residues. The germline V gene has CDR1 SQVTM and CDR2 ANQGSEA. V was cut by 3 bases and J by 0 bases, with 6 bases left in between. The CDR3 DNA follows: TGCAGCGTTGAGTCAATAGCCAAAAACATTCAGTACTTC. Encoded protein: CSVESIAKNIQYF.

There are many counts of this clonotype. In DNA, the CDR3 is TGTGCCAGCAGGCGCGGGGCCGACTACGAGCAGTACTTC. Translating gives CASRRGADYEQYF. J is TRBJ2-7 and V is TRBV6-5; D is possibly TRBD2 (6 bases). CDR3 length equals 13 residues. Trimming removed 6 bases from V and 3 bases from J, with 12 bases in between. Looked up from germline, CDR1 is MNHEY and CDR2 is SVGAGI.

There are many counts of this clonotype. The V gene is TRBV11-2, the J gene TRBJ2-5; no firm D call. V shed 4 bases and J shed 5 bases, with 11 bases lying between them. The CDR3 is 13 residues long. CDR1 and CDR2 (germline): SGHAT, FQNNGV. CDR3 amino acids: CASSSSARETQYF. For the CDR3, the DNA is TGTGCCAGCAGCTCGAGCGCCCGTGAGACCCAGTACTTC. Supplemented by reference TRBV11-2 and TRBJ2-5, the full variable domain reads EAGVAQSPRYKIIEKRQSVAFWCNPISGHATLYWYQQILGQGPKLLIQFQNNGVVDDSQLPKDRFSAERLKGVDSTLKIQPAKLEDSAVYLCASSSSARETQYFGPGTRLLVL.

This clonotype occurred a few times. V is TRBV5-1 and J is TRBJ2-1; D not certain. V lost 4 bases and J 2 bases, leaving 10 bases between the germline ends. This CDR3 spans 14 amino acids. Germline lookup yields CDR1 SGHRS and CDR2 YFSETQ. Here the CDR3 reads CASSPDGTYNEQFF. CDR3 nucleotide sequence: TGCGCCAGCAGCCCGGACGGTACCTACAATGAGCAGTTCTTC.

Details on this clonotype: Given a much more abundant clone one base away, this may be a read error. This chain joins TRBV9 and TRBJ2-6; unclear D gene. Germline CDR1 reads SGDLS; CDR2 reads YYNGEE. Trimming removed 3 bases from V and 0 bases from J, with 4 bases in between. The CDR3 is 14 amino acids. The CDR3: CASSEVSGANVLTF. CDR3 nucleotides: TGTGCCAGCAGCGAGGTCTCTGGGGCCAACGTCCTGACTTTC.

This clonotype appeared a few times. This chain links TRBV10-3 with TRBJ1-1; 7 nucleotides align to TRBD1. This CDR3 spans 13 amino acids. The trim removed 6 bases at V and 1 base at J, leaving 2 bases unmatched. From germline, CDR1 is ENHRY and CDR2 SYGVKD. The DNA of the CDR3 is TGTGCCATCAGAGACAGGGAGAACACTGAAGCTTTCTTT. Translated: CAIRDRENTEAFF.

The table lists this clonotype with a few counts. The J gene is TRBJ2-3, the V gene TRBV20-1, with D uncertain. Trimming stripped 2 bases from V and 4 bases from J, with 10 bases between. CDR1 is DFQATT and CDR2 is SNEGSKA in the germline V gene (reference sequence). CDR3 length equals 13 residues. The DNA of the CDR3 is TGCAGTGCTAGAAGGATTCTCGCAGATACGCAGTATTTT. Translation gives CSARRILADTQYF.